A selection of T cell receptor beta chains follows, all from one sample in a study of shared clonotypes between healthy human individuals. The method was immunoSEQ multiplex PCR; TCRdb's version includes in-frame clones alone and lacks a portion of them. The sample yields 2 million to 2.5 million clones, approximately 93% seen once. Sequences were obtained from naive CD4+ T cells from PBMCs. These receptors were taken from a man younger than 30 in good health. Some clones in this sample may be carry-over from other donors' samples. Each CDR3 is given with its conserved first and last residue. A D gene is named only where the DNA matches it firmly. Clone size, where shown, is once, few, many, or a class for clones that have expanded.

cdr3_length	d_call	v_call	j_call	clone_size	cdr3_aa	cdr3_nt
14	NA	TRBV5-4	TRBJ1-1	NA	CASSLRRRNTEAFF	TGTGCCAGCAGCTTGCGCAGGAGGAACACTGAAGCTTTCTTT
24	TRBD1	TRBV5-3	TRBJ1-1	NA	CARTLWGQGAQEVRGTERGTEAFF	TGTGCCAGAACCCTTTGGGGACAGGGGGCGCAAGAGGTAAGGGGTACCGAACGAGGAACTGAAGCTTTCTTT
13	TRBD2	TRBV7-2	TRBJ2-3	NA	CASSNIAGDTQYF	TGTGCCAGCAGTAACATAGCGGGAGATACGCAGTATTTT
13	NA	TRBV29-1	TRBJ2-1	NA	CSFRRAGYNEQFF	TGCAGCTTCCGTAGGGCGGGCTACAATGAGCAGTTCTTC
19	TRBD2	TRBV27	TRBJ2-3	NA	CASKKELAGVLRGGDTQYF	TGTGCCAGCAAAAAGGAACTAGCGGGAGTCCTCAGGGGTGGAGATACGCAGTATTTT
15	TRBD2	TRBV28	TRBJ2-2	NA	CASSASGEGPGELFF	TGTGCCAGCAGTGCTAGCGGAGAGGGCCCCGGGGAGCTGTTTTTT
16	NA	TRBV7-9	TRBJ2-3	NA	CASSARQEFRGNTQYF	TGTGCCAGCAGCGCCCGACAGGAGTTTCGTGGGAATACGCAGTATTTT
12	NA	TRBV28	TRBJ1-2	NA	CASQTVKDGYTF	TGTGCCAGCCAAACAGTCAAGGACGGCTACACCTTC
14	NA	TRBV27	TRBJ1-2	few	CASSFADSSYGYTF	TGTGCCAGCAGTTTCGCGGACAGCTCTTATGGCTACACCTTC
14	NA	TRBV28	TRBJ1-2	NA	CASTPVGGLGGYTF	TGTGCCAGCACCCCGGTGGGGGGGCTCGGTGGCTACACCTTC
16	NA	TRBV5-1	TRBJ2-7	NA	CASSSPDGGRSYEQYF	TGCGCCAGCAGCTCCCCAGATGGCGGGCGTTCCTACGAGCAGTACTTC